This T cell receptor beta chain was sequenced during a study of identical twins. In TCRdb, the 5' RACE reads were re-called with MiXCR into one record per CDR3 protein. The repertoire includes under 1 million distinct CDR3 sequences, about 12% of them detected once, and around 1.6% sits in the top ten. A remark on this clonotype: Its antigen is as yet unknown.

Trimming removed 4 bases at V and 0 bases at J, with 12 bases between. Germline CDR1 is MGHRA and CDR2 is YSYEKL. The CDR3 runs 16 residues. Study-wide findings and caveats: Twins showed weaker excess sharing in their beta out-of-frame sequences.

This same sample was also part of a study on yellow fever vaccine responses in identical twins.

The sequenced material came from PBMCs. The clonotype was recovered from a young woman in good health. The chain employs TRBV4-1 and TRBJ2-2; D might be TRBD1 (6 bases). This chain's CDR3 is CASSPSGVPNTGELFF. Written as DNA, the CDR3 is TGCGCCAGCAGCCCCTCAGGGGTACCGAACACCGGGGAGCTGTTTTTT.